What follows are 6 T cell receptor beta chains derived from one specimen sequenced in a study of blood T cell repertoires in COVID-19. The data were produced by immunoSEQ multiplex PCR, yet TCRdb's version contains in-frame clones alone and is incomplete. The sample records 100,000 or so clones, approximately 90% being singletons. The source material was peripheral blood. These TCRs come from a human donor with active COVID-19. The donor label of this sample is uncertain.

The chain uses TRBV11-3 and TRBJ2-1; 9 bases are shared with TRBD1. Germline V gene lookup returns CDR1 SGHNT and CDR2 YENEEA. The trim removed 1 base at V and 8 bases at J, leaving 3 bases unmatched. The length of the CDR3 is 14 residues. CDR3 nucleotides: TGTGCCAGCAGCTTAGGGACAGGGGTCGATGAGCAGTTCTTC. It yields the protein CASSLGTGVDEQFF.

The chain recombines TRBV6-2 or TRBV6-3 with TRBJ2-5; D ambiguous. The CDR3 length is 13 residues. Germline lookup yields CDR1 MNHEY and CDR2 SVGEGT. Trimming took off 6 bases at V and 5 bases at J, with 13 bases between the two ends. The CDR3 nucleotides are TGTGCCAGCAGCTCTCTGTATGCGGAGACCCAGTACTTC. As protein: CASSSLYAETQYF.

This clone was found once. V is TRBV19 and J is TRBJ2-7; TRBD1 is a possible D gene (6 bases). The germline V gene has CDR1 LNHDA and CDR2 SQIVND (reference sequence). The CDR3 sequence is 12 residues long. V was shortened by 3 bases and J by 6 bases, with 9 bases between the two germline ends. The CDR3 protein is CASSIVGAEQYF. The CDR3 DNA reads as TGTGCCAGTAGTATTGTGGGGGCCGAGCAGTACTTC.

The chain is built from TRBV3-1 (or the pseudogene TRBV3-2) and TRBJ2-7; 7 bases map to TRBD2. V lost 0 bases and J lost 6; bases outside the gene matches: 11. The germline V gene has CDR1 LGHDT and CDR2 YNNKEL (reference sequence). The CDR3 covers 16 residues. The CDR3 spells CASSQDRWWREGEQYF. The CDR3 DNA reads as TGTGCCAGCAGCCAAGACCGTTGGTGGAGGGAGGGCGAGCAGTACTTC.

This chain uses TRBV19 with TRBJ2-3; TRBD2 matches at 10 bases. The CDR3 has 16 residues. J gave up 4 bases and V 2 bases, and 6 bases lay outside the gene matches. Per germline, CDR1 LNHDA and CDR2 SQIVND (reference sequence). This CDR3 reads CASSIMLAGDPDTQYF. CDR3 bases: TGTGCCAGTAGTATAATGCTAGCGGGGGACCCAGATACGCAGTATTTT.

The chain has TRBV6-2 or TRBV6-3 and TRBJ1-1; 9 bases are a match to TRBD1. V dropped 6 bases and J dropped 7; count of bases not matched to a gene: 6. The CDR3 is made up of 13 amino acids. The germline CDR1 and CDR2 sequences are MNHEY and SVGEGT. In DNA, the CDR3 is TGTGCCAGCAGCTGGGACAGGGAGGGTGAAGCTTTCTTT. Amino acid sequence: CASSWDREGEAFF.